This passage covers 15 T cell receptor beta chains from one sample sequenced in a study of vaccination and CD4 T cells after COVID-19. Using its own MiXCR run on the PCR reads, TCRdb lists one record per CDR3 protein. The sample consists of tens of thousands of distinct CDR3 sequences, around 53% of them appearing once. Here the sequenced sample was CD4+ T cells from blood, taken before SARS-CoV-2 vaccination. These receptors originate from a human donor who had recovered from COVID-19.

The chain uses TRBV4-1 and TRBJ2-7; D ambiguous. V was cut by 3 bases and J by 4 bases, with 10 bases left in between. CDR3 size: 13 residues. The germline V gene has CDR1 MGHRA and CDR2 YSYEKL. CDR3: CASSQVPEYEQYF. CDR3 nucleotide sequence: TGCGCCAGCAGCCAGGTCCCAGAATACGAGCAGTACTTC.

J is TRBJ2-1 and V is TRBV20-1; unclear D gene. Germline CDR1 reads DFQATT; CDR2 reads SNEGSKA (reference sequence). Trimming shortened V by 5 bases and J by 6 bases, and 20 bases separated the two germline ends. This CDR3 contains 15 residues. The CDR3: CSARPLKLKANEQFF. Here the CDR3 DNA reads TGCAGTGCTCGACCCCTTAAATTGAAGGCCAATGAGCAGTTCTTC.

The J gene is TRBJ1-2, the V gene TRBV11-2; 10 bases line up with TRBD1. V lost 1 base, J lost 1 base, and 3 bases stayed unmatched. CDR3 length: 16 amino acids. CDR1 and CDR2 from the germline V gene are SGHAT and FQNNGV. CDR3 nucleotides: TGTGCCAGCAGCTTAGGGGACAGGGGTTATAACTATGGCTACACCTTC. It specifies CASSLGDRGYNYGYTF.

This clonotype was counted only a few times. The V and J genes are TRBV6-2 or TRBV6-3 and TRBJ1-2; TRBD1 matches at 8 bases. The CDR3 is 14 amino acids. The germline V gene encodes CDR1 MNHEY and CDR2 SVGEGT. V was clipped by 6 bases and J by 2 bases; unmatched bases: 5. The DNA for the CDR3 is TGTGCCAGCAGAAGGACAGGGCTGAACTATGGCTACACCTTC. Its translation is CASRRTGLNYGYTF.

The table lists this clonotype with a few counts. The chain has TRBV7-7 and TRBJ2-1; TRBD2 agrees at 14 bases. The V gene's germline CDR1 is SSHAT and CDR2 FNYEAQ (reference sequence). V lost 5 bases and J lost 8; bases outside the gene matches: 5. CDR3 length: 15 amino acids. The CDR3 region is CASSPGLAGADEQFF. CDR3 coding DNA: TGTGCCAGCAGCCCGGGACTAGCGGGAGCGGATGAGCAGTTCTTC.

The chain's CDR3 is CSASQGLGQPQHF. DNA of the CDR3: TGCAGTGCTAGCCAGGGCCTAGGACAGCCCCAGCATTTT. This chain joins TRBV20-1 and TRBJ1-5; D perhaps matches TRBD1 (5 bases). Between the trimmed V and J ends, which lost 3 bases and 7 bases, there was a span of 13 bases. Germline CDR1 is DFQATT and CDR2 is SNEGSKA (reference sequence). The CDR3 is 13 residues long.

The CDR3 here is CASSLAVIALTDTQYF. DNA for the CDR3: TGCGCCAGCAGCTTGGCCGTAATAGCCCTCACAGATACGCAGTATTTT. The rearrangement joins TRBV5-1 to TRBJ2-3, with D uncertain. V dropped 0 bases and J dropped 2 bases, with 13 bases sitting between them. Germline CDR1 is SGHRS and CDR2 is YFSETQ. CDR3 length: 16 residues.

J is TRBJ2-6 and V is TRBV28; 10 nucleotides align to TRBD1. This CDR3 region has 17 residues. Germline CDR1 is MDHEN and CDR2 is SYDVKM. J was trimmed by 4 bases and V by 5 bases; bases with no gene match: 8. CDR3 residues: CASSKTGGLKGANVLTF. For the CDR3, the DNA is TGTGCCAGCAGTAAGACAGGGGGCCTTAAGGGGGCCAACGTCCTGACTTTC.

V gene TRBV2 combines with J gene TRBJ2-4; TRBD2 matches 12 bases. This CDR3 is built from 20 residues. J lost 2 bases, V lost 5 bases, and 16 bases had no gene match. From germline, CDR1 is SNHLY and CDR2 FYNNEI. CDR3 coding DNA: TGTGCCAGCAGTCAACGCCTTCTAGCGGGAGGGATAAGGTCCAAAAACATTCAGTACTTC. Translation gives CASSQRLLAGGIRSKNIQYF. The variable domain in full, with the rest retrieved from reference TRBV2 and TRBJ2-4, is EPEVTQTPSHQVTQMGQEVILRCVPISNHLYFYWYRQILGQKVEFLVSFYNNEISEKSEIFDDQFSVERPDGSNFTLKIRSTKLEDSAMYFCASSQRLLAGGIRSKNIQYFGAGTRLSVL.

The chain employs TRBV4-2 and TRBJ2-4; TRBD1 matches at 9 bases. Germline V gene sequence: CDR1 LGHNA, CDR2 YNFKEQ. The CDR3 sequence is 15 residues long. Losses at the gene ends were 4 bases for V and 7 bases for J; bases not matched to a gene: 8. CDR3 protein: CASSPLIDRGNIQYF. The CDR3 DNA follows: TGTGCCAGCAGCCCTTTGATTGACAGGGGGAACATTCAGTACTTC.

This chain links TRBV10-3 with TRBJ2-7; TRBD1 aligns across 10 bases. The ends lost 2 bases at V and 4 bases at J; junction bases unmatched: 5. The CDR3 is 15 amino acids. Germline V gene lookup returns CDR1 ENHRY and CDR2 SYGVKD. CDR3 coding DNA: TGTGCCATCAGTGAGACCGGGACAGGGGTGTACGAGCAGTACTTC. This codes for CAISETGTGVYEQYF.

V gene TRBV4-1 combines with J gene TRBJ2-2; the D gene could be TRBD1 or TRBD2 (6 bases each). From germline, CDR1 is MGHRA and CDR2 YSYEKL. The V end was cut by 1 base, the J end by 7 bases, with 10 bases between. The length of the CDR3 is 14 residues. CDR3 in amino acids: CASSQVGGSGELFF. The CDR3 DNA is TGCGCCAGCAGCCAAGTGGGGGGCAGCGGGGAGCTGTTTTTT.

This chain connects TRBV7-2 to TRBJ1-6; 9 bases are a match to TRBD1. V was pared by 5 bases and J by 5 bases, with 10 bases of the junction left unmatched. Germline lookup yields CDR1 SGHTA and CDR2 FQGNSA. The CDR3 has 17 amino acids. CDR3 residues: CASSRLPGQGNNSPLHF. CDR3 coding DNA: TGTGCCAGCAGCCGTCTACCGGGACAGGGTAATAATTCACCCCTCCACTTT.

The chain is built from TRBV27 and TRBJ2-2, with 7 positions matching TRBD2. CDR3 length: 16 residues. V trimming: 6 bases; J trimming: 3 bases; junction bases outside the gene matches: 10. Germline lookup yields CDR1 MNHEY and CDR2 SMNVEV (reference sequence). CDR3 loop: CASSPDGRLDTGELFF. DNA of the CDR3: TGTGCCAGCAGCCCCGACGGGAGGTTGGACACCGGGGAGCTGTTTTTT.

V and J are TRBV20-1 and TRBJ2-7, with 8 bases lining up with TRBD1. Losses at the gene ends were 5 bases for V and 1 base for J; bases not matched to a gene: 7. CDR1 and CDR2 from the germline V gene are DFQATT and SNEGSKA (reference sequence). The CDR3 is made up of 14 amino acids. CDR3 in DNA: TGCAGTGCTCCGGACAGGGAGCCTTCCTACGAGCAGTACTTC. As protein: CSAPDREPSYEQYF.